A single sample gave rise to the 31 T cell receptor beta chains below, sequenced in a study of blood T cell repertoires in COVID-19. The table came from immunoSEQ multiplex PCR; TCRdb's copy has only in-frame clones and leaves some out. The table records nearly 300,000 clones, around 89% of them present only once. Source material: peripheral blood. These TCRs come from a woman under 40 who had recovered from COVID-19.

J is TRBJ2-2 and V is TRBV2, with a weak D call TRBD1 (6 bases). Per germline, CDR1 SNHLY and CDR2 FYNNEI. Trimming left V 7 bases short and J 3 bases short, with 9 bases between. The CDR3 length is 13 residues. CDR3 residues: CASTAGDTGELFF. The CDR3 nucleotides are TGTGCCAGCACAGCAGGGGACACCGGGGAGCTGTTTTTT. Complete variable domain (other parts from reference TRBV2 and TRBJ2-2): EPEVTQTPSHQVTQMGQEVILRCVPISNHLYFYWYRQILGQKVEFLVSFYNNEISEKSEIFDDQFSVERPDGSNFTLKIRSTKLEDSAMYFCASTAGDTGELFFGEGSRLTVL.

V is TRBV7-8 and J is TRBJ2-7; 7 bases map to TRBD1. The CDR3 sequence is 13 residues long. V lost 5 bases and J lost 3; bases outside the gene matches: 4. CDR1 is SGHVS and CDR2 is FQNEAQ in the germline V gene. The CDR3 bases are TGTGCCAGCAGCACAGGGGTGTTCTACGAGCAGTACTTC. Its translation: CASSTGVFYEQYF.

The chain combines TRBV27 with TRBJ2-7; TRBD2 agrees at 11 bases. Germline CDR1 and CDR2: MNHEY and SMNVEV (reference sequence). The V segment lost 5 bases and the J segment 5 bases; nucleotides outside the gene matches: 11. The CDR3 totals 16 residues. This CDR3 reads CASSPLGSGGAHEQYF. In DNA form, the CDR3 reads TGTGCCAGCAGTCCTCTGGGTAGCGGGGGGGCTCACGAGCAGTACTTC.

A single count supports this clone. This chain uses TRBV5-4 with TRBJ2-2; D is possibly TRBD2 (6 bases). The CDR3 is 15 residues long. The germline gives CDR1 SGHNT, CDR2 YYREEE (reference sequence). V lost 4 bases to trimming and J lost 0 bases, with 10 bases between them. CDR3 amino acids: CASSRGFANTGELFF. The CDR3 region has the DNA TGTGCCAGCAGCCGGGGGTTCGCGAACACCGGGGAGCTGTTTTTT.

The chain employs TRBV7-9 and TRBJ1-3, with TRBD1 as a possible D gene (5 bases). Germline V gene sequence: CDR1 SEHNR, CDR2 FQNEAQ (reference sequence). Trimming shortened V by 0 bases and J by 7 bases, and 7 bases separated the two germline ends. This CDR3 is 13 amino acids long. The CDR3 region has the DNA TGTGCCAGCAGCTTAGCCCGGGGGAACACCATATATTTT. It encodes CASSLARGNTIYF.

The chain carries TRBV7-3 and TRBJ2-5, with D maybe TRBD1 (6 bases). Germline-derived CDR1 and CDR2 are SGHTA and FQGTGA. Trimming left V 4 bases short and J 1 base short, with 7 bases between. The length of the CDR3 is 13 residues. The CDR3 reads CASSWDIQETQYF. In nucleotides, the CDR3 is TGTGCCAGCAGCTGGGACATCCAAGAGACCCAGTACTTC.

The V gene is TRBV27, the J gene TRBJ1-1; a possible D gene is TRBD1 (5 bases). There are 14 residues in the CDR3. Trimming shortened V by 7 bases and J by 5 bases, and 17 bases separated the two germline ends. Germline-derived CDR1 and CDR2 are MNHEY and SMNVEV (reference sequence). The CDR3 spells CASTPVAKGTEAFF. DNA for the CDR3: TGTGCCAGCACCCCCGTCGCGAAGGGGACTGAAGCTTTCTTT.

This chain connects TRBV5-1 to TRBJ1-4; D not resolved. The CDR3 covers 16 residues. Trimming took 4 bases from V and 2 from J, leaving 15 bases between them. The germline gives CDR1 SGHRS, CDR2 YFSETQ. CDR3 amino acids: CASSRGGSATNEKLFF. The CDR3 DNA is TGCGCCAGCAGCCGGGGAGGCTCGGCCACTAATGAAAAACTGTTTTTT.

This clone was seen only once. The rearrangement uses TRBV2 and TRBJ1-1; D perhaps matches TRBD1 (5 bases). The V and J ends lost 8 bases and 0 bases respectively, with 16 bases between them. This CDR3 spans 15 amino acids. The germline CDR1 and CDR2 sequences are SNHLY and FYNNEI. CDR3 nucleotide sequence: TGTGCCAGCCGACCAGACCTACAGGTGAACACTGAAGCTTTCTTT. Protein sequence: CASRPDLQVNTEAFF.

The gene calls are TRBV9 and TRBJ1-1, with a tentative D call TRBD1 (6 bases). Germline CDR1 is SGDLS and CDR2 is YYNGEE. There are 15 residues in the CDR3. Trimming took off 4 bases at V and 3 bases at J, with 16 bases between the two ends. CDR3 nucleotides: TGTGCCAGCAGCCCAGCGGGGGGCAGGGACACTGAAGCTTTCTTT. Translated, it gives CASSPAGGRDTEAFF.

This clone was observed a single time. This sequence joins TRBV28 and TRBJ1-2; unclear D gene. Between the trimmed V and J ends, which lost 4 bases and 0 bases, there was a span of 18 bases. Germline V gives CDR1 MDHEN, CDR2 SYDVKM. The CDR3 sequence is 17 residues long. The CDR3 coding sequence is TGTGCCAGCAGTTCGCCTAGGAGTAAATTAGCTAACTATGGCTACACCTTC. It encodes CASSSPRSKLANYGYTF.

The chain carries TRBV25-1 and TRBJ2-2, with TRBD2 identical over 8 bases. Germline CDR1 and CDR2: MGHDK and SYGVNS. With V trimmed by 6 bases and J by 1 base, 10 bases remained unmatched. The CDR3 totals 17 residues. CDR3 loop: CASRAGEGPLNTGELFF. Written as DNA, the CDR3 is TGTGCCAGCAGAGCGGGGGAGGGGCCTTTGAACACCGGGGAGCTGTTTTTT.

The J gene is TRBJ1-4, the V gene TRBV9; 7 positions match TRBD1. V trimming: 0 bases; J trimming: 6 bases; junction bases outside the gene matches: 5. CDR3 size: 15 residues. Germline CDR1 reads SGDLS; CDR2 reads YYNGEE. This chain's CDR3 is CASSVEGTVDEKLFF. CDR3 DNA sequence: TGTGCCAGCAGCGTAGAAGGGACAGTGGATGAAAAACTGTTTTTT. The full variable domain, in which reference TRBV9 and TRBJ1-4 provide the parts outside the CDR3, is DSGVTQTPKHLITATGQRVTLRCSPRSGDLSVYWYQQSLDQGLQFLIQYYNGEERAKGNILERFSAQQFPDLHSELNLSSLELGDSALYFCASSVEGTVDEKLFFGSGTQLSVL.

The chain combines TRBV5-5 with TRBJ1-2; D gene ambiguous. V gave up 4 bases and J gave up 8 bases, with 12 bases separating them. The CDR3 runs 12 residues. Germline V lookup: CDR1 SGHKS, CDR2 YYEKEE (reference sequence). The CDR3 reads CASSARTGGYTF. In nucleotides, the CDR3 is TGTGCCAGCAGCGCTCGGACTGGGGGCTACACCTTC.

The V call is TRBV6-4, the J call TRBJ2-6; D is unclear. V lost 0 bases to trimming and J lost 0 bases, with 9 bases between them. This CDR3 spans 17 amino acids. CDR1 is MRHNA and CDR2 is SNTAGT in the germline V gene. This CDR3 is CASSDSPLSSGANVLTF. The CDR3 DNA reads TGTGCCAGCAGTGACTCTCCACTATCCTCTGGGGCCAACGTCCTGACTTTC.

The rearrangement joins TRBV6-5 to TRBJ1-6; D gene unclear. V dropped 0 bases and J dropped 7 bases, with 13 bases sitting between them. This CDR3 comprises 16 residues. CDR1 and CDR2 (germline): MNHEY, SVGAGI. The CDR3 loop is CASSYSAGTENSPLHF. In nucleotides, the CDR3 is TGTGCCAGCAGTTACTCGGCGGGAACAGAGAATTCACCCCTCCACTTT.

This chain connects TRBV20-1 to TRBJ2-4; D is uncertain. V shed 3 bases and J shed 0 bases, with 12 bases lying between them. This CDR3 has 15 amino acids. The germline CDR1 and CDR2 sequences are DFQATT and SNEGSKA (reference sequence). The CDR3 sequence is CSASLRLLAKNIQYF. In nucleotides, the CDR3 is TGCAGTGCTAGTCTCCGACTTTTAGCCAAAAACATTCAGTACTTC.

The chain joins TRBV7-7 to TRBJ2-3, with TRBD2 identical over 10 bases. CDR3 size: 15 residues. Germline CDR1 and CDR2: SSHAT and FNYEAQ (reference sequence). J lost 5 bases, V lost 2 bases, and 4 bases had no gene match. The CDR3 protein is CASSLIAGGGDTQYF. CDR3 DNA sequence: TGTGCCAGCAGCTTAATAGCGGGGGGCGGAGATACGCAGTATTTT.

The chain recombines TRBV5-4 with TRBJ2-7; possible D gene TRBD1, 5 bases. Looked up from germline, CDR1 is SGHNT and CDR2 is YYREEE (reference sequence). CDR3 length equals 14 residues. With 1 base removed from V and 0 bases from J, the gap between germline ends came to 8 bases. The CDR3 coding sequence is TGTGCCAGCAGCTTGAGGGGCCCCTCCTACGAGCAGTACTTC. It specifies CASSLRGPSYEQYF. Full variable domain (remainder filled in from reference TRBV5-4 and TRBJ2-7): ETGVTQSPTHLIKTRGQQVTLRCSSQSGHNTVSWYQQALGQGPQFIFQYYREEENGRGNFPPRFSGLQFPNYSSELNVNALELDDSALYLCASSLRGPSYEQYFGPGTRLTVT.

This clone was seen at least ten times. J is TRBJ2-1 and V is TRBV6-4; 8 bases map to TRBD1. The CDR3 is 16 amino acids. Trimming removed 4 bases from V and 3 bases from J; junction bases left unmatched: 8. CDR1 and CDR2 from the germline V gene are MRHNA and SNTAGT. The CDR3 here is CASSGHGTGDYNEQFF. In DNA form, the CDR3 reads TGTGCCAGCAGTGGTCACGGGACAGGAGACTACAATGAGCAGTTCTTC.

The genes are TRBV21-1 and TRBJ1-1. TRBV21-1 is tagged as a pseudogene. The CDR3 totals 12 residues. The CDR3 spells CASSKSDTEAFF. CDR3 nucleotides: TGTGCCAGCAGCAAGAGTGACACTGAAGCTTTCTTT.

This clone was seen a few times. This rearrangement joins TRBV7-2 to TRBJ1-1; 7 bases align to TRBD1. Trimming at V came to 5 bases and at J to 4 bases, leaving 10 bases not matched to a gene. This CDR3 spans 15 amino acids. Germline V CDR1 and CDR2: SGHTA, FQGNSA. Here the CDR3 reads CASSGAQGLGTEAFF. The CDR3 DNA reads as TGTGCCAGCAGCGGGGCACAGGGGTTAGGCACTGAAGCTTTCTTT.

DNA of the CDR3: TGTGCCAGCAGCGTAGCAGGGGTTAGCAATCAGCCCCAGCATTTT. This translates into CASSVAGVSNQPQHF. V gene TRBV9 combines with J gene TRBJ1-5; D is perhaps TRBD1 (6 bases). The V and J ends lost 0 bases and 0 bases respectively, with 7 bases between them. Germline lookup yields CDR1 SGDLS and CDR2 YYNGEE. CDR3 length: 15 amino acids. Full variable domain (rest looked up from reference TRBV9 and TRBJ1-5): DSGVTQTPKHLITATGQRVTLRCSPRSGDLSVYWYQQSLDQGLQFLIQYYNGEERAKGNILERFSAQQFPDLHSELNLSSLELGDSALYFCASSVAGVSNQPQHFGDGTRLSIL.

V usage is TRBV29-1 and J usage is TRBJ2-3; 9 nucleotides agree with TRBD2. V trimming: 4 bases; J trimming: 1 base; junction bases outside the gene matches: 0. Per germline, CDR1 SQVTM and CDR2 ANQGSEA. The CDR3 has 13 residues. CDR3 region: CSVGTSGTDTQYF. CDR3 coding DNA: TGCAGCGTTGGGACTAGCGGCACAGATACGCAGTATTTT.

The rearrangement uses TRBV9 and TRBJ2-1; TRBD1 aligns across 8 bases. Per germline, CDR1 SGDLS and CDR2 YYNGEE. The CDR3 covers 15 residues. The trim removed 4 bases at V and 5 bases at J, leaving 8 bases unmatched. The CDR3 loop reads CASSSGQGGNNEQFF. CDR3 DNA sequence: TGTGCCAGCAGCTCCGGACAGGGAGGAAACAATGAGCAGTTCTTC.

This clone was seen a single time. CDR3 loop: CASSLVGGEGGGYTF. In DNA, the CDR3 is TGCGCCAGCAGCCTGGTCGGAGGGGAGGGTGGCGGCTACACCTTC. The chain has TRBV5-1 and TRBJ1-2, with D perhaps matching TRBD1 (5 bases). Trimming removed 4 bases from V and 8 bases from J, with 21 bases in between. CDR1 is SGHRS and CDR2 is YFSETQ in the germline V gene. This CDR3 comprises 15 residues.

V gene TRBV6-6 combines with J gene TRBJ2-2; 10 bases are a match to TRBD2. V lost 0 bases and J lost 7; bases outside the gene matches: 5. The CDR3 has 16 amino acids. The V gene's germline CDR1 is MNHNY and CDR2 SVGAGI (reference sequence). The CDR3 DNA follows: TGTGCCAGCAGTTACTCAGCGGGGGGGCATCACGGGGAGCTGTTTTTT. Its translation: CASSYSAGGHHGELFF.

This clone has a single count. This chain connects TRBV28 to TRBJ1-2; TRBD1 agrees at 12 bases. Trimming at V came to 2 bases and at J to 5 bases, leaving 12 bases not matched to a gene. Germline V lookup: CDR1 MDHEN, CDR2 SYDVKM. This CDR3 contains 18 residues. The CDR3 nucleotides are TGTGCCAGCAGTTTAAGCGGGACAGGGGGCTTGCGACTATATGGCTACACCTTC. Amino acids: CASSLSGTGGLRLYGYTF.

The chain is built from TRBV14 and TRBJ2-3; 9 bases match TRBD1. J was trimmed by 5 bases and V by 2 bases; bases with no gene match: 8. From germline, CDR1 is SGHDN and CDR2 FVKESK. There are 16 residues in the CDR3. The CDR3 is CASSQLRDRDVDTQYF. The CDR3 DNA sequence: TGTGCCAGCAGCCAACTCCGGGACAGGGACGTAGATACGCAGTATTTT.

The chain combines TRBV4-1 with TRBJ2-3; 13 bases match TRBD2. CDR1 is MGHRA, CDR2 YSYEKL, per germline. V was clipped by 6 bases and J by 6 bases; unmatched bases: 9. This CDR3 contains 16 residues. The CDR3 loop is CASRPGTSGEVDTQYF. CDR3 DNA sequence: TGCGCCAGCAGGCCCGGGACTAGCGGGGAGGTTGATACGCAGTATTTT.

This chain joins TRBV6-5 and TRBJ1-6, with D unresolved. This CDR3 is 13 amino acids long. Per germline, CDR1 MNHEY and CDR2 SVGAGI. Trimming stripped 4 bases from V and 9 bases from J, with 10 bases between. The CDR3: CASSSGVGSPLHF. CDR3 coding DNA: TGTGCCAGCAGTTCCGGGGTAGGTTCACCCCTCCACTTT.